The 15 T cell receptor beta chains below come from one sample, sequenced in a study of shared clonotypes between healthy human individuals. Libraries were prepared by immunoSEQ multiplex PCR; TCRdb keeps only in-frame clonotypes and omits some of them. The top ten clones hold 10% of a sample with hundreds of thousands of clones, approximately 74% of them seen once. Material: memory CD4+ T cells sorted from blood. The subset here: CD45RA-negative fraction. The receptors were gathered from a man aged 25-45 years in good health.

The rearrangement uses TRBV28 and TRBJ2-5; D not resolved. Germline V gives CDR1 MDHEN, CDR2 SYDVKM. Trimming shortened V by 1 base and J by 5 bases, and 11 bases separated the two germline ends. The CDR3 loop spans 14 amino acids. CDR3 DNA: TGTGCCAGCAGTTTATCGTCTCTTAGGGAGACCCAGTACTTC. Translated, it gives CASSLSSLRETQYF.

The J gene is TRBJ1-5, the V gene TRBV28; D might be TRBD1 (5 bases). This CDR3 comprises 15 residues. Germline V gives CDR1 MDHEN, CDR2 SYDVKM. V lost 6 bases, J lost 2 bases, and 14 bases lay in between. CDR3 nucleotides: TGTGCCAGCAGGAACCTTCAGGGTGGCAATCAGCCCCAGCATTTT. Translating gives CASRNLQGGNQPQHF.

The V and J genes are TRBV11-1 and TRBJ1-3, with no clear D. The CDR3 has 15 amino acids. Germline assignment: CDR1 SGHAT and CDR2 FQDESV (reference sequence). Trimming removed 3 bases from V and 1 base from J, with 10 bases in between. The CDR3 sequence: CASSFRRSSGNTIYF. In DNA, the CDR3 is TGTGCCAGCAGCTTTAGGCGGTCGTCTGGAAACACCATATATTTT.

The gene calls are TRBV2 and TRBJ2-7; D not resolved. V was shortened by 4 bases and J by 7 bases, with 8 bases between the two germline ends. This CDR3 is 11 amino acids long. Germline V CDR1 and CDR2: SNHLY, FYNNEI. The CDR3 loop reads CASSVMQEQYF. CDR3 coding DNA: TGTGCCAGCAGTGTTATGCAGGAGCAGTACTTC.

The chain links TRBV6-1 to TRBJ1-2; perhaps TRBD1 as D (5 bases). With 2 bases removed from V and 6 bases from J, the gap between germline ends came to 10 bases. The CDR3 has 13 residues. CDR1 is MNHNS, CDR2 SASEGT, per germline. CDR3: CASSEKGTDGYTF. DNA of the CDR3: TGTGCCAGCAGTGAAAAGGGGACGGATGGCTACACCTTC.

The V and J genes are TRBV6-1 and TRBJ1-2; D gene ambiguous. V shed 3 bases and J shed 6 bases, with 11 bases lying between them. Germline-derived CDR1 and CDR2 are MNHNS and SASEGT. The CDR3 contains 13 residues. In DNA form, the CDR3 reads TGTGCCAGCAGTGAGATGGGTGTTGATGGCTACACCTTC. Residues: CASSEMGVDGYTF.

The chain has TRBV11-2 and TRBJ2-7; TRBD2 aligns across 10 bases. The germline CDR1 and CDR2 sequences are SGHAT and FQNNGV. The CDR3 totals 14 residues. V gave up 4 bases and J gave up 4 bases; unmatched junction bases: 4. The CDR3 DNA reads TGTGCCAGCAGCTCCGGGACTAGCGTATACGAGCAGTACTTC. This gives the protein CASSSGTSVYEQYF.

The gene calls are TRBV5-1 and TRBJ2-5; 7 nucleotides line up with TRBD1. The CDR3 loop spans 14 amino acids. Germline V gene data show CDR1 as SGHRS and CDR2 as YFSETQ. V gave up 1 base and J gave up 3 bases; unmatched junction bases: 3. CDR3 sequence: CASSLIQGEETQYF. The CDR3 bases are TGCGCCAGCAGCTTGATCCAGGGGGAAGAGACCCAGTACTTC.

The CDR3 DNA reads TGTGCCAGCAGTGAAGGGGAGGAGACGGTTTGGGGCTACACCTTC. Encoded protein: CASSEGEETVWGYTF. J is TRBJ1-2 and V is TRBV2; D gene ambiguous. The CDR3 contains 15 residues. Trimming stripped 1 base from V and 8 bases from J, with 17 bases between. CDR1 and CDR2 (germline): SNHLY, FYNNEI. Variable domain in full (rest from reference TRBV2 and TRBJ1-2): EPEVTQTPSHQVTQMGQEVILRCVPISNHLYFYWYRQILGQKVEFLVSFYNNEISEKSEIFDDQFSVERPDGSNFTLKIRSTKLEDSAMYFCASSEGEETVWGYTFGSGTRLTVV.

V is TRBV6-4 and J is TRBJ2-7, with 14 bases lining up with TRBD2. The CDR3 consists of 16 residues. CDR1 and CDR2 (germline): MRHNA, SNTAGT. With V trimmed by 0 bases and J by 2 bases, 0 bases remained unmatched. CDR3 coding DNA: TGTGCCAGCAGTGACTCGACTAGCGGGAGGGCCTACGAGCAGTACTTC. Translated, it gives CASSDSTSGRAYEQYF.

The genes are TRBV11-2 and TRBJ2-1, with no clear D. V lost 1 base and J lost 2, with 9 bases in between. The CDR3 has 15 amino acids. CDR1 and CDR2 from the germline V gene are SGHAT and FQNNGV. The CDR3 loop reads CASSLVPDPYNEQFF. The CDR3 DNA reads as TGTGCCAGCAGCTTAGTACCTGACCCCTACAATGAGCAGTTCTTC.

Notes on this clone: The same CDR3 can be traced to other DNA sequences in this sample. The CDR3 protein is CASNRDSIYEQYF. CDR3 coding DNA: TGTGCCAGCAATCGGGACAGTATCTACGAGCAGTACTTC. V gene TRBV2 combines with J gene TRBJ2-7; 7 nucleotides match TRBD1. This CDR3 contains 13 residues. J gave up 3 bases and V 7 bases, and 6 bases lay outside the gene matches. Germline V lookup: CDR1 SNHLY, CDR2 FYNNEI.

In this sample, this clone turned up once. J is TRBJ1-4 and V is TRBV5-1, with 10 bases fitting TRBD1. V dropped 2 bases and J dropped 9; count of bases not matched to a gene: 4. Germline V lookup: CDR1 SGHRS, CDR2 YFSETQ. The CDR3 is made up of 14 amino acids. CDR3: CASSFGTGVQKLFF. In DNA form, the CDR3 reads TGCGCCAGCAGCTTCGGGACAGGGGTACAAAAACTGTTTTTT. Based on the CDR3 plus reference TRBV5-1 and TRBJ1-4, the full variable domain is KAGVTQTPRYLIKTRGQQVTLSCSPISGHRSVSWYQQTPGQGLQFLFEYFSETQRNKGNFPGRFSGRQFSNSRSEMNVSTLELGDSALYLCASSFGTGVQKLFFGSGTQLSVL.

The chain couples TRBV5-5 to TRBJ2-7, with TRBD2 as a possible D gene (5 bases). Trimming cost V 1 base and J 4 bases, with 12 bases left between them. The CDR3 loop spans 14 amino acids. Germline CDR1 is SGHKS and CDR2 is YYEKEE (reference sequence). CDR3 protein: CASSLWERMYEQYF. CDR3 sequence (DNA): TGTGCCAGCAGCTTGTGGGAGCGTATGTACGAGCAGTACTTC.

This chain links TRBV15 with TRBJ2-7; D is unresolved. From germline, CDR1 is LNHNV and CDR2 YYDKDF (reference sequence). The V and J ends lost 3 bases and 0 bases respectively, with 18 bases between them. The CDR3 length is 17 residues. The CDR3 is CATSSHTGPSSSYEQYF. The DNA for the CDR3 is TGTGCCACCAGCAGCCATACCGGGCCCTCAAGCTCCTACGAGCAGTACTTC.